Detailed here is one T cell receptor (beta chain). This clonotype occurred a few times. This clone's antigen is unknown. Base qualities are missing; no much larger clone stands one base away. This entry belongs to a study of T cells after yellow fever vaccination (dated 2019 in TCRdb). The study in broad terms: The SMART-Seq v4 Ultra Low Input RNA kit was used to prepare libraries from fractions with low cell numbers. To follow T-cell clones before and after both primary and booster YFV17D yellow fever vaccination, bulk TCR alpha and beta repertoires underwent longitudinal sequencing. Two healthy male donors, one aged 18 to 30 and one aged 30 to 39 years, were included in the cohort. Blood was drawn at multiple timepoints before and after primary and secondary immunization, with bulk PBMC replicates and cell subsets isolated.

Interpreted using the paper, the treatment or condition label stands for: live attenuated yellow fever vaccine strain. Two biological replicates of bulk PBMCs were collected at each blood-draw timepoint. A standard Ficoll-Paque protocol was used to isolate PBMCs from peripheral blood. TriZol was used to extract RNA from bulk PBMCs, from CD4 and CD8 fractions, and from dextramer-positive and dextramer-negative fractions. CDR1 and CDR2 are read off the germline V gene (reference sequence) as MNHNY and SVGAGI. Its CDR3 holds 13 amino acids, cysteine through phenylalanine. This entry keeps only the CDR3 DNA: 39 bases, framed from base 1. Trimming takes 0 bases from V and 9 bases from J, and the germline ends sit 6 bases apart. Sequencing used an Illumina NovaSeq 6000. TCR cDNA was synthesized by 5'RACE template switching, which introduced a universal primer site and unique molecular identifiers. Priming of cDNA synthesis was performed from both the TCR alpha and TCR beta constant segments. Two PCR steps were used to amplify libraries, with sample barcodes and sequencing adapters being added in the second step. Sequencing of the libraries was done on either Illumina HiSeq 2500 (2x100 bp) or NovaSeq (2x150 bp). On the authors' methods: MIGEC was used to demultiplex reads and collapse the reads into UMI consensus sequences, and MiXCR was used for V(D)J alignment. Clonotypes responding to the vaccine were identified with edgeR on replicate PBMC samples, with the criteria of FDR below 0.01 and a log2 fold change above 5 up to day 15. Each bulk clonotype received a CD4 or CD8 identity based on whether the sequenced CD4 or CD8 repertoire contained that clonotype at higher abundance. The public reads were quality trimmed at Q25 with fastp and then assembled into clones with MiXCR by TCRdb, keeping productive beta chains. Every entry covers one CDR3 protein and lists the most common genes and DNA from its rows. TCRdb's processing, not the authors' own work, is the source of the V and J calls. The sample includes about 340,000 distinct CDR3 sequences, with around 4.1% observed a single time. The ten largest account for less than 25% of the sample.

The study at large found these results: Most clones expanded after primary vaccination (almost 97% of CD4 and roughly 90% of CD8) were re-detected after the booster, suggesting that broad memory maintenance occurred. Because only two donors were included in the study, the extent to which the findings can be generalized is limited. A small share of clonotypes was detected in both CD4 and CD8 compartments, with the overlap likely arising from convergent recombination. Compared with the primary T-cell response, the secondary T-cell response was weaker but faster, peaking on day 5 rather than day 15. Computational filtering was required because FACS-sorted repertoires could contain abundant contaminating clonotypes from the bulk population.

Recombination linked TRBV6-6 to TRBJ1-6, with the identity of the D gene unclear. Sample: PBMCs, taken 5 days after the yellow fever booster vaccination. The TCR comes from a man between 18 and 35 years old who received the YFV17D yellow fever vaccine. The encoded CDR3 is CASSYSKGSPLHF. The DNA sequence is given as TGTGCCAGCAGTTACTCGAAGGGTTCACCCCTCCACTTT.